These 29 T cell receptor beta chains were all obtained from the same sample, sequenced in a study of cytomegalovirus exposure and HLA in healthy donors. PCR involved 60 Vbeta and 13 Jbeta primers. Measured with immunoSEQ multiplex PCR; TCRdb has only the in-frame clones, and not every one. The repertoire includes 80,000 to 100,000 clones, 75% to 85% of them detected once, and about 3.6% sits in the top ten. Sequencing was performed on PBMCs. Receptors originate from a male donor in good health and CMV-seropositive.

The V call is TRBV5-4, the J call TRBJ1-2; 9 bases match TRBD1. With 2 bases clipped from V and 6 bases from J, the junction kept 2 bases outside the gene matches. The CDR3 is made up of 13 amino acids. CDR1 and CDR2 (germline): SGHNT, YYREEE (reference sequence). CDR3: CASSFGQGNGYTF. CDR3 in DNA: TGTGCCAGCAGCTTCGGACAGGGGAATGGCTACACCTTC.

The chain links TRBV19 to TRBJ1-6; tentatively, D is TRBD1 (5 bases). The CDR3 contains 14 residues. Trimming removed 5 bases from V and 7 bases from J, with 12 bases in between. Germline loops: CDR1 LNHDA, CDR2 SQIVND (reference sequence). CDR3 loop: CASSLIPGNSPLHF. The CDR3 region has the DNA TGTGCCAGTAGTCTCATTCCAGGGAATTCACCCCTCCACTTT.

The V and J genes are TRBV7-8 and TRBJ2-1; 8 bases fit TRBD2. The V gene's germline CDR1 is SGHVS and CDR2 FQNEAQ. The trim removed 1 base at V and 0 bases at J, leaving 8 bases unmatched. This CDR3 has 18 residues. CDR3 amino acids: CASSLEPSGRSSYNEQFF. The CDR3 DNA is TGTGCCAGCAGCTTAGAGCCTAGCGGGCGGAGCTCCTACAATGAGCAGTTCTTC.

The V and J genes are TRBV5-4 and TRBJ2-1; D perhaps matches TRBD2 (5 bases). The ends were cut back, 0 bases at V and 6 bases at J, with 10 bases in the middle. Germline values: CDR1 SGHNT, CDR2 YYREEE (reference sequence). CDR3 length: 14 residues. The DNA for the CDR3 is TGTGCCAGCAGCTTGGGCCTAGCTGTCAATGAGCAGTTCTTC. Amino acid sequence: CASSLGLAVNEQFF.

To note about this clone: One junction end does not reproduce the germline sequence, and a read error may be involved. V is TRBV7-7 and J is TRBJ1-5, with D perhaps matching TRBD1 (5 bases). From germline, CDR1 is SSHAT and CDR2 FNYEAQ (reference sequence). This CDR3 has 14 residues. CDR3 protein: CASSFEQGNQPQHF. CDR3 coding DNA: TGTGCTAGCAGCTTCGAACAGGGCAATCAGCCCCAGCATTTT.

The genes are TRBV4-2 and TRBJ1-4; 7 positions agree with TRBD1. The CDR3 loop spans 15 amino acids. The germline gives CDR1 LGHNA, CDR2 YNFKEQ. With 4 bases clipped from V and 8 bases from J, the junction kept 10 bases outside the gene matches. The CDR3 reads CASSPTGTEGEKLFF. The DNA of the CDR3 is TGTGCCAGCAGCCCGACAGGGACAGAGGGAGAAAAACTGTTTTTT.

This clone showed up just a few times. The V gene is TRBV29-1, the J gene TRBJ1-1; 8 nucleotides agree with TRBD1. With 7 bases clipped from V and 1 base from J, the junction kept 2 bases outside the gene matches. This CDR3 contains 12 residues. CDR1 SQVTM and CDR2 ANQGSEA come from the germline V gene. CDR3 bases: TGCAGCGCTGGACAGGGGAACACTGAAGCTTTCTTT. Translating gives CSAGQGNTEAFF.

The V call is TRBV4-1, the J call TRBJ1-4, with D possibly TRBD1 on 5 matching bases. This CDR3 region has 16 residues. The V and J ends lost 3 bases and 1 base respectively, with 12 bases between them. Germline V gene sequence: CDR1 MGHRA, CDR2 YSYEKL. This CDR3 reads CASSQGGGGTNEKLFF. The CDR3 nucleotides read TGCGCCAGCAGCCAGGGGGGTGGGGGAACTAATGAAAAACTGTTTTTT.

The CDR3 bases are TGCGCCAGCAGCCAAATGGGGATCGACAGACCCGGGGAGCTGTTTTTT. The encoded protein is CASSQMGIDRPGELFF. The rearrangement links TRBV4-1 to TRBJ2-2; tentatively, D is TRBD1 (5 bases). V lost 2 bases, J lost 6 bases, and 16 bases lay in between. CDR1 is MGHRA and CDR2 is YSYEKL in the germline V gene. The CDR3 is made up of 16 amino acids.

This clone was detected only once. V gene TRBV5-1 combines with J gene TRBJ1-2; D is perhaps TRBD1 (5 bases). Germline V gene lookup returns CDR1 SGHRS and CDR2 YFSETQ. This CDR3 is 13 amino acids long. Deletions cut 4 bases from V and 8 bases from J, with 15 bases between. The CDR3, as DNA: TGCGCCAGCAGCCCCACCCAGGGTAGGGGCTACACCTTC. Its protein is CASSPTQGRGYTF.

To note about this clone: The junction does not match germline at one end; this may be a read error. J is TRBJ1-5 and V is TRBV2; maybe TRBD1 (6 bases). CDR1 is SNHLY and CDR2 is FYNNEI in the germline V gene. This CDR3 contains 16 residues. CDR3 nucleotides: TGTGCCAGCAGTTCCCAACAGGGAGCCGGCAATCAGCCCCAGAATTTT. Its protein is CASSSQQGAGNQPQNF.

The V gene is TRBV29-1, the J gene TRBJ1-1, with D perhaps matching TRBD1 (6 bases). V lost 6 bases, J lost 5 bases, and 13 bases lay in between. Germline V gives CDR1 SQVTM, CDR2 ANQGSEA. The CDR3 spans 12 residues. The DNA for the CDR3 is TGCAGCGTCCTACAGGGAGGGACTGAAGCTTTCTTT. Translating gives CSVLQGGTEAFF.

The chain employs TRBV4-1 and TRBJ2-7; 7 bases agree with TRBD1. Germline trimming cut 5 bases from V and 7 bases from J; bases unmatched to any gene: 20. The CDR3 spans 17 residues. Looked up from germline, CDR1 is MGHRA and CDR2 is YSYEKL. The CDR3 coding sequence is TGCGCCAGCAGCACTCAGCCTTCCGCCGGCAGGGGGAATGAGCAGTACTTC. Residues: CASSTQPSAGRGNEQYF.

This clone was found a few times. The chain recombines TRBV5-1 with TRBJ2-6; perhaps TRBD1 as D (6 bases). The V gene lost 4 bases and the J gene lost 0 bases, with 11 bases spanning the gap. Germline assignment: CDR1 SGHRS and CDR2 YFSETQ. The CDR3 is made up of 16 amino acids. CDR3 in DNA: TGCGCCAGCAGCAACGGACAGCCCTCTGGGGCCAACGTCCTGACTTTC. Translation gives CASSNGQPSGANVLTF.

In the case of this clone: The sample carries other DNA sequences with the same CDR3. The J gene is TRBJ1-2, the V gene TRBV29-1, with D maybe TRBD1 (5 bases). The CDR3 totals 13 residues. V lost 1 base to trimming and J lost 2 bases, with 8 bases between them. CDR1 and CDR2 (germline): SQVTM, ANQGSEA. The CDR3 region is CSVEGGGNYGYTF. The CDR3 region has the DNA TGCAGCGTTGAAGGCGGGGGAAACTATGGCTACACCTTC.

This clone turned up a few times. V gene TRBV19 combines with J gene TRBJ1-1, with D possibly being TRBD1 (6 bases). V was shortened by 3 bases and J by 4 bases, with 9 bases between the two germline ends. CDR1 is LNHDA and CDR2 is SQIVND in the germline V gene (reference sequence). The CDR3 length is 13 residues. CDR3 protein: CASSIGGATEAFF. The CDR3, as DNA: TGTGCCAGTAGTATTGGGGGCGCCACTGAAGCTTTCTTT.

The J gene is TRBJ2-5, the V gene TRBV7-9; D is unclear. The length of the CDR3 is 15 residues. From germline, CDR1 is SEHNR and CDR2 FQNEAQ (reference sequence). Trimming pared 5 bases from V and 2 bases from J, leaving 15 bases between. CDR3 protein: CASSPKHRLQETQYF. As DNA, the CDR3 is TGTGCCAGCAGCCCGAAACACCGACTTCAAGAGACCCAGTACTTC.

The V and J genes are TRBV2 and TRBJ2-3; 7 bases are a match to TRBD1. Germline CDR1 reads SNHLY; CDR2 reads FYNNEI. This CDR3 has 14 amino acids. V dropped 5 bases and J dropped 2; count of bases not matched to a gene: 4. CDR3 protein: CASSSGTDTDTQYF. The DNA of the CDR3 is TGTGCCAGCAGTTCCGGGACAGACACAGATACGCAGTATTTT.

The gene calls are TRBV25-1 and TRBJ1-1; D not resolved. Germline values: CDR1 MGHDK, CDR2 SYGVNS. The ends were cut back, 7 bases at V and 6 bases at J, with 9 bases in the middle. There are 11 residues in the CDR3. The CDR3 spells CASMEVAEAFF. Here the CDR3 DNA reads TGTGCCAGCATGGAGGTAGCTGAAGCTTTCTTT.

This chain joins TRBV30 and TRBJ2-5, with 8 bases identical to TRBD1. The V gene end was trimmed by 4 bases and the J gene end by 5 bases; junction bases not matched to a gene: 9. The CDR3 is made up of 14 amino acids. Germline CDR1 is GTSNPN and CDR2 is SVGIG (reference sequence). This chain's CDR3 is CAWIRPGGWETQYF. CDR3 sequence (DNA): TGTGCCTGGATTAGGCCAGGGGGCTGGGAGACCCAGTACTTC.

The rearrangement uses TRBV4-1 and TRBJ1-6; 9 bases line up with TRBD1. V dropped 2 bases and J dropped 10; count of bases not matched to a gene: 9. Germline assignment: CDR1 MGHRA and CDR2 YSYEKL. This CDR3 is built from 16 residues. The CDR3 region has the DNA TGCGCCAGCAGCCAATCGGGACAGGGAACGGACTCACCCCTCCACTTT. Residues: CASSQSGQGTDSPLHF.

The V call is TRBV30, the J call TRBJ2-7, with 8 bases that match TRBD2. CDR3 length: 15 amino acids. Trimming at V came to 0 bases and at J to 2 bases, leaving 6 bases not matched to a gene. From germline, CDR1 is GTSNPN and CDR2 SVGIG (reference sequence). The DNA for the CDR3 is TGTGCCTGGAGTGTGCCGGGGGGGGGTCCCTACGAGCAGTACTTC. Translation: CAWSVPGGGPYEQYF.

V and J are TRBV5-1 and TRBJ1-1; possible D gene TRBD1, 6 bases. The V end lost 0 bases, the J end lost 6 bases, and 12 bases lay between the germline ends. This CDR3 contains 14 residues. Per germline, CDR1 SGHRS and CDR2 YFSETQ. In nucleotides, the CDR3 is TGCGCCAGCAGCTTGGCAGGGGTTAAGGCTGAAGCTTTCTTT. It translates to CASSLAGVKAEAFF. The full variable domain, completed using reference TRBV5-1 and TRBJ1-1, is KAGVTQTPRYLIKTRGQQVTLSCSPISGHRSVSWYQQTPGQGLQFLFEYFSETQRNKGNFPGRFSGRQFSNSRSEMNVSTLELGDSALYLCASSLAGVKAEAFFGQGTRLTVV.

V is TRBV18 and J is TRBJ1-5; D ambiguous. CDR1 and CDR2 from the germline V gene are KGHSH and LQKENI. CDR3 length equals 15 residues. Trimming took off 2 bases at V and 2 bases at J, with 10 bases between the two ends. The CDR3 loop reads CASSPDRGRNQPQHF. CDR3 nucleotide sequence: TGTGCCAGCTCACCAGACCGGGGTCGCAATCAGCCCCAGCATTTT.

The V gene is TRBV7-9, the J gene TRBJ2-2, with D hard to call. V gave up 9 bases and J gave up 7 bases, with 12 bases separating them. The CDR3 extends over 12 amino acids. Germline assignment: CDR1 SEHNR and CDR2 FQNEAQ (reference sequence). CDR3 bases: TGTGCCAGTAGGAGTCGATTCGGGGAGCTGTTTTTT. Translating it yields CASRSRFGELFF.

This chain connects TRBV6-5 to TRBJ1-5; D possibly corresponds to TRBD1 (6 bases). Trimming stripped 6 bases from V and 3 bases from J, with 12 bases between. The germline gives CDR1 MNHEY, CDR2 SVGAGI. The CDR3 runs to 14 residues. The CDR3 sequence: CASSPDSLNQPQHF. CDR3 nucleotide sequence: TGTGCCAGCAGCCCGGACAGCCTCAATCAGCCCCAGCATTTT.

The V and J genes are TRBV18 and TRBJ2-3; 7 bases are shared with TRBD1. V dropped 3 bases and J dropped 4; count of bases not matched to a gene: 4. Germline-derived CDR1 and CDR2 are KGHSH and LQKENI. The CDR3 has 14 amino acids. CDR3 nucleotide sequence: TGTGCCAGCTCACCCCTGACAGGGCCAGATACGCAGTATTTT. Translated: CASSPLTGPDTQYF.

Points on this clone: The junction departs from the called germline gene at one end, perhaps through a read error. This chain joins TRBV14 and TRBJ2-7; possible D gene TRBD1, 5 bases. This CDR3 comprises 13 residues. CDR1 and CDR2 from the germline V gene are SGHDN and FVKESK. As DNA, the CDR3 is TGTGCCAGCAGTCAAGATAGGGGCTACGAGCAGTACTTC. It is translated as CASSQDRGYEQYF.

On this clone: At one of its ends the junction is not consistent with the germline gene, which may arise from a read error. The same CDR3 can be traced to other DNA sequences in this sample. This chain joins TRBV6-5 and TRBJ1-6; no clear D. From germline, CDR1 is MNHEY and CDR2 SVGAGI. The CDR3 is 14 residues long. CDR3 bases: TGTGCCAGCAGTAACGGACTGATGAATTCCCCCCTCCACTTT. This translates into CASSNGLMNSPLHF.